A selection of T cell receptor beta chains follows, all from one sample in a study of blood T cell repertoires in COVID-19. Sequenced by immunoSEQ multiplex PCR; TCRdb stores in-frame clones only, minus some. The table shows some 140,000 clones, with 84% occurring only once. Sequenced sample: peripheral blood. All receptors derive from a human donor in a cohort sampled during active COVID-19. CDR3s include the opening cysteine and the closing phenylalanine or tryptophan. Each record gives: clone size, V gene, CDR3 protein. A clone size is listed for some rows: how often the clone was seen (once, few, many), or a class if it is expanded.

few	TRBV5-5	CASSQLATEQYF
NA	TRBV10-3	CAISESRGEGEQYF
NA	TRBV5-1	CASSSWTGETEAFF
NA	TRBV12-3/TRBV12-4	CASSLGGNEKLFF
NA	TRBV7-3	CASSLGLAPSTDTQYF
NA	TRBV5-1	CASSPGSGADTQYF
NA	TRBV18	CASSPIKASQDGYTF
NA	TRBV3-1/TRBV3-2	CASSQDLGLGYTF
NA	TRBV6-5	CASSERTGVGNEQFF
NA	TRBV15	CATSSLQGGGASEQYF
NA	TRBV2	CASSEVGATYNEQFF
NA	TRBV5-1	CASSNPGTGQNSPLHF
once	TRBV4-1	CASSQAGRPGQLNTEAFF
NA	TRBV7-2	CASRQARPDTEAFF
NA	TRBV11-1	CASSLVYGDEKLFF
NA	TRBV20-1	CSAWDFYEQYF
NA	TRBV5-6	CASTLPEPGPVSYEQYF
NA	TRBV9	CASSSRDLSYEQYF
NA	TRBV7-9	CASSFSRESQYF
NA	TRBV25-1	CASGRGGPPYEQYF
NA	TRBV5-1	CASSRGTSGGTNIQYF
NA	TRBV19	CASSIRGDRVTEAFF
NA	TRBV11-2	CASSPIGIAGGQETQYF
NA	TRBV30	CALRAYNEQFF
once	TRBV3-1/TRBV3-2	CASSPKAGVYGYTF
NA	TRBV7-9	CASSSDRVRSDTQYF
NA	TRBV11-3	CASSPHTGEQFF
NA	TRBV10-1	CARGDRLQETQYF
NA	TRBV19	CASSKTSGVTGELFF
once	TRBV14	CASSLFAGTGKTEAFF
NA	TRBV7-9	CASSLYSLNNEQFF
NA	TRBV6-5	CASSYVGGVDEQYF
NA	TRBV5-6	CASSQPTIGDYGYTF
many	TRBV7-9	CASSFVIGGGGNEQFF